Each of the 11 T cell receptor beta chains below was sequenced from the same sample in a study of T cell responses to AZD1222 COVID-19 vaccine. The table came from immunoSEQ multiplex PCR; TCRdb's copy has only in-frame clones and leaves some out. The data contain over 90,000 clones, 91% of them singletons. This specimen consisted of peripheral blood, obtained on day 0 of AZD1222 vaccination. All receptors come from an adult in good health.

CDR3 coding DNA: TGTGCCAGCAGTTTGGGTGTGATGCGAAGTAACGAGCAGTACTTC. It yields the protein CASSLGVMRSNEQYF. The rearrangement links TRBV6-5 to TRBJ2-7; D is unresolved. Per the germline V gene, CDR1 is MNHEY and CDR2 is SVGAGI. Trimming stripped 4 bases from V and 5 bases from J, with 18 bases between. The CDR3 is 15 residues long.

This clone was recorded once. This chain uses TRBV6-5 with TRBJ1-1, with TRBD1 as a possible D gene (6 bases). The CDR3 covers 15 residues. V lost 5 bases to trimming and J lost 5 bases, with 18 bases between them. Per the germline V gene, CDR1 is MNHEY and CDR2 is SVGAGI. For the CDR3, the DNA is TGTGCCAGCAGTACCCGGACAGCAGGAAATACTGAAGCTTTCTTT. Translating gives CASSTRTAGNTEAFF.

This chain links TRBV7-2 with TRBJ1-5, with D uncertain. There are 15 residues in the CDR3. The germline V and J ends were trimmed by 1 base and 0 bases, with 7 bases remaining between them. In germline, CDR1 is SGHTA, CDR2 FQGNSA. The CDR3 nucleotides read TGTGCCAGCAGCTTAGTATCCGGTAGCAATCAGCCCCAGCATTTT. Translating gives CASSLVSGSNQPQHF.

The chain combines TRBV4-2 with TRBJ2-6, with D perhaps matching TRBD1 (5 bases). V lost 0 bases and J lost 2, with 8 bases in between. From germline, CDR1 is LGHNA and CDR2 YNFKEQ. The CDR3 is 16 amino acids. The CDR3 coding sequence is TGTGCCAGCAGCCAAGATGAAGGGGCTGGGGCCAACGTCCTGACTTTC. Translated: CASSQDEGAGANVLTF.

This sequence joins TRBV19 and TRBJ2-7; D is unresolved. The germline V gene encodes CDR1 LNHDA and CDR2 SQIVND (reference sequence). Deletions cut 3 bases from V and 3 bases from J, with 9 bases between. The CDR3 is 13 residues long. The CDR3 protein is CASSMLLGYEQYF. The CDR3 DNA sequence: TGTGCCAGTAGTATGCTACTGGGCTACGAGCAGTACTTC. Variable domain in full (rest from reference TRBV19 and TRBJ2-7): DGGITQSPKYLFRKEGQNVTLSCEQNLNHDAMYWYRQDPGQGLRLIYYSQIVNDFQKGDIAEGYSVSREKKESFPLTVTSAQKNPTAFYLCASSMLLGYEQYFGPGTRLTVT.

The V and J genes are TRBV2 and TRBJ1-5; TRBD1 might be the D (6 bases). The ends were cut back, 7 bases at V and 4 bases at J, with 14 bases in the middle. The length of the CDR3 is 14 residues. Germline CDR1 reads SNHLY; CDR2 reads FYNNEI. In DNA, the CDR3 is TGTGCCAGCATGAGGGGGGATCCTAATCAGCCCCAGCATTTT. As protein: CASMRGDPNQPQHF.

This clone was seen only a few times. The rearrangement joins TRBV2 to TRBJ2-1; 16 bases map to TRBD2. Germline V lookup: CDR1 SNHLY, CDR2 FYNNEI. Trimming at V came to 4 bases and at J to 9 bases, leaving 3 bases not matched to a gene. CDR3 size: 15 residues. This CDR3 reads CASSAGLAGGSEQFF. CDR3 nucleotide sequence: TGTGCCAGCAGTGCGGGACTAGCGGGAGGGAGTGAGCAGTTCTTC. Full variable domain (rest looked up from reference TRBV2 and TRBJ2-1): EPEVTQTPSHQVTQMGQEVILRCVPISNHLYFYWYRQILGQKVEFLVSFYNNEISEKSEIFDDQFSVERPDGSNFTLKIRSTKLEDSAMYFCASSAGLAGGSEQFFGPGTRLTVL.

This chain connects TRBV7-9 to TRBJ2-3; D might be TRBD1 or TRBD2, each matching 5 bases. Germline CDR1 reads SEHNR; CDR2 reads FQNEAQ (reference sequence). V was pared by 3 bases and J by 2 bases, with 15 bases between. The CDR3 loop spans 16 amino acids. CDR3 nucleotide sequence: TGTGCCAGCAGCTTCGGCAGGACGGGACCCACAGATACGCAGTATTTT. Encoded protein: CASSFGRTGPTDTQYF.

This rearrangement joins TRBV6-5 to TRBJ2-2; D ambiguous. This CDR3 has 14 amino acids. The germline V gene encodes CDR1 MNHEY and CDR2 SVGAGI. V gave up 7 bases and J gave up 1 base, with 10 bases separating them. The CDR3, as DNA: TGTGCCAGCAAAAAGCGACGGAACACCGGGGAGCTGTTTTTT. Encoded protein: CASKKRRNTGELFF.

The rearrangement links TRBV29-1 to TRBJ2-5; the D gene is possibly TRBD2 (6 bases). V gave up 8 bases and J gave up 6 bases, with 19 bases separating them. Germline V lookup: CDR1 SQVTM, CDR2 ANQGSEA. This CDR3 spans 13 amino acids. The CDR3 region is CSSERESVKTQYF. DNA for the CDR3: TGCAGCTCGGAACGGGAGTCCGTAAAGACCCAGTACTTC.

J is TRBJ2-2 and V is TRBV24-1; weak D call: TRBD1 (5 bases). Trimming cost V 4 bases and J 3 bases, with 11 bases left between them. Germline assignment: CDR1 KGHDR and CDR2 SFDVKD. The length of the CDR3 is 15 residues. CDR3 DNA sequence: TGTGCCACCAGTGAAGCGCAGGGTTACACCGGGGAGCTGTTTTTT. This codes for CATSEAQGYTGELFF.